Listed here is a single T cell receptor (beta chain). Its specificity is unknown. Researchers ran the PCR with 60 Vbeta and 13 Jbeta primers. Per the study methods: Unique TCR beta chains numbered around 75 million in a later analysis, with about 11 million shared. Profiling relied on immunoSEQ multiplex PCR, and the TCRdb table lists in-frame clones only, not all of them. Clone size and the V and J calls come from that table; the DNA yielded D and trimming. Here the sample table reports fewer than 85,000 clones. CDR1 is SGHAT, CDR2 FQNNGV, per germline. The CDR3 contains 18 residues. With 1 base clipped from V and 1 base from J, the junction kept 10 bases outside the gene matches. This entry is derived from a study of cytomegalovirus exposure and HLA in healthy donors. Study conclusions and caveats: It was reported that the classifier diagnosed cytomegalovirus status with high specificity and sensitivity in both the original and validation cohorts.

The source is a man under 40 in good health and CMV-seronegative. The chain joins TRBV11-2 to TRBJ2-4, with 7 bases identical to TRBD2. The sample comprised PBMCs. The CDR3 loop reads CASSLVRTRGTAKNIQYF. The CDR3 region has the DNA TGTGCCAGCAGCTTAGTTCGGACTAGAGGGACGGCCAAAAACATTCAGTACTTC.